Listed below are T cell receptor beta chains from one sample, sequenced in a study of T-cell memory formation after mild COVID-19. TCRdb reprocessed the 5' RACE reads via MiXCR and lists one record per CDR3 protein. Among about 340,000 distinct CDR3 sequences listed, about 20% were seen once. The sequenced sample was PBMCs or a T cell subset sorted from them (not recorded which). Receptors originate from a man aged 18 to 35 who had mild COVID-19 (a few samples of this study predate the infection). Cell type and time point are not known. Each CDR3 is given with its conserved first and last residue. The order of the fields is J gene, clone size, V gene, D gene, CDR3 DNA, CDR3 protein. D genes are given only for firm matches. The size entry is marked missing in some rows and otherwise reads once, few, many or a size class.

TRBJ1-6	-	TRBV12-3/TRBV12-4	-	TGTGCCAGCAGTCCAGGGGTATACTCACCCCTCCACTTT	CASSPGVYSPLHF
TRBJ2-1	few	TRBV29-1	-	TGCAGCGGTGGATCCAGCTCCTACAATGAGCAGTTCTTC	CSGGSSSYNEQFF
TRBJ2-7	few	TRBV5-1	-	TGCGCCAGCCACCTGGGCGGTCGGACCCCTTACGAGCAGTACTTC	CASHLGGRTPYEQYF
TRBJ2-1	many	TRBV11-1	TRBD2	TGTGCCAGCAGCTTAGGGGCATTAGCGGGGGCCGAGCAGTTCTTC	CASSLGALAGAEQFF
TRBJ2-5	many	TRBV7-6	-	TGTGCCAGCAGCTCTCGACCCAGGGTCGAGACCCAGTACTTC	CASSSRPRVETQYF
TRBJ2-1	-	TRBV4-1	-	TGCGCCAGCAGCCAACACCGGGATCCTTCCTACAATGAGCAGTTCTTC	CASSQHRDPSYNEQFF
TRBJ2-7	-	TRBV4-3	-	TGCGCCAGCAGCCAGATTTTGGGGACTTACGAGCAGTACTTC	CASSQILGTYEQYF
TRBJ1-4	few	TRBV27	-	TGTGCCAGCAGCTCGAATCCAAACAGGGCCCTCCTTTCTAATGAAAAACTGTTTTTT	CASSSNPNRALLSNEKLFF
TRBJ1-2	few	TRBV9	-	TGTGCCAGCAGCGTAGGGGCAGCTTATGGCTACACCTTC	CASSVGAAYGYTF
TRBJ1-4	-	TRBV20-1	-	TGCAGTGCTAGGGTGGGCGTCGGGGAAAAACTGTTTTTT	CSARVGVGEKLFF
TRBJ1-5	-	TRBV6-2/TRBV6-3	TRBD1	TGTGCCAGTTACGCCGGGACAGGGAGCCAGCCCCAGCATTTT	CASYAGTGSQPQHF
TRBJ2-5	many	TRBV3-1	-	TGTGCCAGCAGCTTCGAAAGAGGGGGGCAGGAGACCCAGTACTTC	CASSFERGGQETQYF
TRBJ1-1	-	TRBV7-9	-	TGTGCCAGCAGCCCCGTGGGGGGACTGGAAGCTTTCTTT	CASSPVGGLEAFF
TRBJ2-1	many	TRBV5-1	-	TGCGCCAGCAGCTGGACAGAGAAGGCCTACAATGAGCAGTTCTTC	CASSWTEKAYNEQFF
TRBJ2-3	few	TRBV5-6	TRBD2	TGTGCCAGCAGCTCCGCGGGGACTAGCGGGGGGGATACGCAGTATTTT	CASSSAGTSGGDTQYF
TRBJ2-7	few	TRBV7-6	-	TGTGCCAGCAGCTTAGAGGTGGCCGGGGCTTCCTACGAGCAGTACTTC	CASSLEVAGASYEQYF
TRBJ2-1	-	TRBV24-1	TRBD2	TGTGCCACCAGTGCCGTAGGGACTAGCGGGACCGATGAGCAGTTCTTC	CATSAVGTSGTDEQFF
TRBJ1-2	-	TRBV7-2	-	TGTGCCAGCAGCCGACCCCCCGCAGGGTCCTATGGCTACACCTTC	CASSRPPAGSYGYTF
TRBJ1-2	many	TRBV7-9	-	TGTGCCAGCACCCTAAGGGCAGACGATGGCTACACCTTC	CASTLRADDGYTF
TRBJ2-5	-	TRBV29-1	-	TGCAGCGTTGAAGATCCTGGGGGCCCGTGGGGGGAGACCCAGTACTTC	CSVEDPGGPWGETQYF
TRBJ2-7	-	TRBV9	-	TGTGCCAGCAGCGCGTCAGGTTACGAGCAGTACTTC	CASSASGYEQYF
TRBJ2-5	few	TRBV6-5	TRBD1	TGTGCCAGCAGAAACACCGGGACAGTAATCGAGACCCAGTACTTC	CASRNTGTVIETQYF
TRBJ1-3	-	TRBV7-2	-	TGTGCCAGCAGCCTAGTCGGACATCTCTCTGGAAACACCATATATTTT	CASSLVGHLSGNTIYF
TRBJ2-7	few	TRBV18	-	TGTGCCAGCTCACAAACGCAGGGTCACTACGAGCAGTACTTC	CASSQTQGHYEQYF
TRBJ1-1	-	TRBV19	-	TGTGCCAGTAGTTATTGGACTGAAGCTTTCTTT	CASSYWTEAFF
TRBJ2-5	few	TRBV4-2	-	TGTGCCAGCAGCCAAGATGAAGAGACCCAGTACTTC	CASSQDEETQYF
TRBJ2-4	-	TRBV6-2/TRBV6-3	-	TGTGCCAGCAGTTACGCAGGGGTTGAGGCCAAAAACATTCAGTACTTC	CASSYAGVEAKNIQYF